This record covers a single T cell receptor beta chain. Its cognate antigen is unknown. Over 18 months, lack of ophthalmopathy progression marked Graves' hyperthyroidism as stable. Clinical symptoms, serum thyroxine, TRAb, thyroid ultrasound and orbital computed tomography informed diagnoses. It was RNA transcripts that yielded the amplified TCR beta CDR3 regions. Initially, a first-round RT-PCR of the TCR CDR3 employed the HTBI primer set. TCRdb re-called the multiplex PCR reads with MiXCR, one entry per CDR3 protein. The sample holds nearly 750,000 distinct CDR3 sequences; approximately 36% are singletons and the top ten take more than 25%. The V gene lost 5 bases and the J gene lost 6 bases, with 9 bases spanning the gap. This CDR3 has 12 residues. This entry comes from a study of T cells in Graves' hyperthyroidism and ophthalmopathy. Findings and limits, study-wide: From stable hyperthyroidism, ophthalmopathy was separated by a 13 V-J model. Most thyroid clonotypes expanded above 0.001 appeared in blood too.

The V gene is TRBV12-3 or TRBV12-4, the J gene TRBJ2-3, with D possibly being TRBD1 (5 bases). The specimen sequenced was blood. The clonotype comes from a middle-aged woman with Graves' hyperthyroidism. CDR3 loop: CASSLTVDTQYF. In DNA form, the CDR3 reads TGTGCCAGCAGTCTGACAGTGGATACGCAGTATTTT.